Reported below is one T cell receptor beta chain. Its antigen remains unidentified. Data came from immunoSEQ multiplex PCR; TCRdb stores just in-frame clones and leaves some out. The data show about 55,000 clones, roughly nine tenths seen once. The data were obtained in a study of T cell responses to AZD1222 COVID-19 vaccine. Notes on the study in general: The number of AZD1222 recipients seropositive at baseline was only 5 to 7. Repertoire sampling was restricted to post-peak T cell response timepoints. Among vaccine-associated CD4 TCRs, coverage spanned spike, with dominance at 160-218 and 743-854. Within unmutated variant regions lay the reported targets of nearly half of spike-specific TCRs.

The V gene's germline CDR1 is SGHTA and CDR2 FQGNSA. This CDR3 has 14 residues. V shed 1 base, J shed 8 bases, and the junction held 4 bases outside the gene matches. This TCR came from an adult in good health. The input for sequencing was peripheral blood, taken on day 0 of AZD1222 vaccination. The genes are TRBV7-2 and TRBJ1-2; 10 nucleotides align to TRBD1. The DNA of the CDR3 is TGTGCCAGCAGCTTAGGACAGGGGGCGGACGGCTACACCTTC. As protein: CASSLGQGADGYTF.